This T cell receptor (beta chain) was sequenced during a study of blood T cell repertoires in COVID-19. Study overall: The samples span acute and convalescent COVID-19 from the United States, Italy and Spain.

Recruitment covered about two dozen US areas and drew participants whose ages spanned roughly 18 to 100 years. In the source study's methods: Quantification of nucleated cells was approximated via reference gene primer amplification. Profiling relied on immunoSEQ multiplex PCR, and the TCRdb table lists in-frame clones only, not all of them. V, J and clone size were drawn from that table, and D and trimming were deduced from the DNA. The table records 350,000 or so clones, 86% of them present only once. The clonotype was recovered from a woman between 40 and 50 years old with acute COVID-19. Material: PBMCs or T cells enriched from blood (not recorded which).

The CDR3 is CASSPSGRAGVRQFF. As DNA, the CDR3 is TGTGCCAGCAGCCCTAGCGGGAGGGCCGGGGTGAGGCAGTTCTTC. The rearrangement links TRBV7-9 to TRBJ2-1, with 12 bases matching TRBD2. In germline, CDR1 is SEHNR, CDR2 FQNEAQ (reference sequence). This CDR3 has 15 amino acids. V dropped 5 bases and J dropped 12; count of bases not matched to a gene: 11.